The sequence of this TCR beta chain was determined in a study of cytomegalovirus exposure and HLA in healthy donors (dated by TCRdb to the late 2010s). The study in broad terms: According to an earlier analysis of 587 of the donors, about 179 million T cells yielded over 100 million unique TCR beta sequences and approximately 300 Gb of sequence data. The number of donors typed differed by locus, with 629-630 for A, B, C, DRB1 and DQB1, around 500 for DQA1, about 610 for DPA1, and 450 to 480 for DPB1. In the later analysis, no new phenotypic data were used to find candidate immune exposures; instead, reliance was placed on TCR beta sequences and their occurrence across donors. A later genetic analysis used genome-wide SNP genotypes for about 60% of the roughly 700 donors, treating that subset as a discovery cohort. The study profiled the T cell repertoires of under 850 subjects by immunosequencing and related them to cytomegalovirus serostatus. Every discovery cohort repertoire had been produced on one sequencing platform. To predict cytomegalovirus infection status, the study combined high-throughput TCR immunosequencing, statistical association of individual TCRs with disease status, and machine learning. About five DR-DQ haplotypes were treated as single units for association and clustering because of strong linkage in the cohort. The aim of the study was to test whether cataloging public T cell receptors could identify signatures of past pathogen exposure. Alongside the repertoire data, information on donor age, sex, ethnicity and CMV serostatus was compiled. An earlier analysis of more than 450 of the donors used high-throughput TCR beta sequencing to judge whether each TCR beta V gene segment behaved as functional or pseudogenic. Around 320 gigabases of sequencing data and 80 million or so unique TCR sequences were included in an early release covering about 620 HLA-typed donors. Besides the first cohort of more than 650 subjects, a separate validation cohort made up of over 100 different subjects was used. Among some 410 genotyped donors of the cohort, an average of approximately 200,000 unique TCR beta nucleotide sequences was sequenced per donor, of which 15% to 20% were non-productive. Both class I and class II loci were covered by HLA typing, at four-digit resolution. Of the 300 to 500 genotyped donors, roughly 80% were placed in the genetic ancestry cluster associated with self-reported Caucasian donors. To study patterns of TCR occurrence, a later analysis re-analyzed previously published TCR beta repertoires from 600 to 750 donors and added high-resolution HLA genotyping. Beyond this particular receptor, the publication reports: According to a later analysis, parvovirus B19, influenza, CMV and Epstein-Barr virus appeared linked to several top co-occurrence clusters. In a later genetic analysis, fewer N-insertions in productive TCRs were reported among donors in an Asian-associated ancestry cluster than the roughly 640-donor mean. The classifier was reported to diagnose cytomegalovirus status with high specificity and sensitivity in both the original cohort and the validation cohort. Immune exposure information for the cohort was limited to CMV serostatus. V-gene and J-gene trimming of TCR beta chains was associated with a missense DCLRE1C variant in a later genetic analysis, and the association was replicated in an independent cohort. A cluster of highly shared sequence variants was judged likely to represent a technical artifact of the sequencing pipeline. A later analysis found that most CMV-associated TCR beta chains appeared HLA-restricted, with HLA associations seemingly driven largely by CMV exposure. Because counts were too low, approximately 18 rarely observed V segments, including chromosome 9 orphons, were excluded from the earlier analysis of some 540 of the donors. In a later analysis, HLA-associated TCR beta chains showed more clonal expansion and lower generation probabilities than non-associated chains that were equally common. The authors suggested that the approach could potentially be extended to other disease states and immunological phenotypes. An earlier analysis of around 500 of the donors showed that most TCR beta V segments appeared in productive rearrangements either about 87% or about 30% of the time, which broadly matched IMGT annotations. A further reported finding was that TCR beta sequences accurately predicted the HLA-A and HLA-B alleles for most subjects in the first cohort. At a false discovery rate of 0.05, a later analysis linked around 17,000 TCR beta sequences to specific HLA alleles. When HLA alleles, especially DR and DQ, strongly co-occurred, attributing TCR associations to individual alleles was difficult. Some IMGT-functional V segments, including TRBV6-2 and TRBV6-3, could not be told apart with the 87-base-pair reads, so those segments were excluded. A later analysis found that TCR association rates varied across HLA loci, with DRB1 alleles showing the most associated TCRs and HLA-C alleles the fewest. Correlated functional status among segregating V segments might be attributable to linkage disequilibrium, but an unknown experimental factor could not be ruled out. The study listed 164 TCR beta chains as associated with cytomegalovirus. Sequencing depth was assumed to be roughly uniform across donors in the presence/absence analyses, though that assumption may not hold. A few of the identified cytomegalovirus-associated TCR beta chains were confirmed in vitro to be specific for cytomegalovirus antigens. Most TCR sequences were seen in very few donors, while some public TCRs were found in many individuals. Because some donors lacked HLA typing at each locus, the association tests relied only on the typed subset. This cohort had only TCR beta chains sequenced, and the lack of alpha or paired-chain data limited which features could be detected.

Library method: the immunoSEQ multiplex PCR assay. A mixture of 60 forward primers for TCR Vbeta segments and 13 reverse primers for TCR Jbeta segments was used in the multiplex PCR. Amplification of the CDR3 region of rearranged TCR beta genes was performed with a multiplex PCR assay on genomic DNA. The Illumina HiSeq System was used to sequence the amplified TCR beta libraries as 87-base-pair reads. The study's processing was this. A later analysis counted 65 million to 90 million unique TCR beta chains across the 690 or so repertoires, and roughly 11 million of these chains were shared by at least two donors. Raw reads were error-corrected and collapsed into unique sequences by a nearest-neighbor algorithm in which closely related sequences were merged to remove PCR and sequencing errors. To assign V, D and J gene segments, CDR3 sequences were aligned to IMGT reference sequences. For a sequence to be retained, at least a six-nucleotide match to both a V gene segment and a J gene segment was required. Rearrangements were called productive when the CDR3 lacked stop codons and stayed in frame with V and J; all others were non-productive. CDR3 was defined by IMGT convention, running from the second conserved V-encoded cysteine to the conserved J-encoded phenylalanine. The earlier analysis of some 540 of the donors excluded any sequence lacking an unambiguous match to a single V gene segment. An earlier analysis of 500 to 700 of the donors classified V segments as functional when productive rearrangements were above 56.7% and as segregating when the standard deviation between donors was above 5%. A statistical classification framework was built for diagnosing cytomegalovirus status from the catalog of TCR beta chain sequences. In a later analysis, TCR nucleotide sequences were compared against IMGT/GENE-DB human TR gene sequences so that V and J genes could be assigned. A later analysis assigned CDR3 sequences and most-parsimonious VDJ recombination scenarios with the TCRdist pipeline. In a later analysis, every TCR beta chain was defined by the combination of its CDR3 amino acid sequence and its V-gene family, and reads without a unique V-gene family were dropped. In a later analysis, around 650 highly shared, low-generation-probability nucleotide sequences were removed to address suspected cross-contamination and a sequencing artifact. In a later analysis, a clonal expansion index was calculated for each public chain from normalized within-repertoire ranks of inferred template counts. A later analysis computed generation probabilities with a VDJ recombination model fitted to out-of-frame rearrangements, and checked the results against IGoR. A later analysis scored TCR-TCR, TCR-HLA and TCR-CMV co-occurrence with hypergeometric tests, applying a repertoire-size bias correction to TCR pairs. A later analysis estimated false discovery rates by permuting HLA or CMV assignments 20 times. In a later analysis, co-occurring TCRs were grouped using DBSCAN, with TCRdist sequence similarity added in when clustering inside HLA-allele-positive subsets. Co-occurrence clustering excluded repertoires with fewer than 30,000 or more than 120,000 public chains, plus five with anomalous nucleotide sharing. Imported from immuneACCESS, the table was reduced by TCRdb to in-frame sequences with V and J called. These copies leave out some clones; in studies compared against another copy, an unresolved V gene accounts for under half, and the cause of the remainder is not known. The V and J calls and clone size come from that table; D and trimming were worked out from the DNA. This sample lists approximately 180,000 clones; around 75% were detected once. The ten largest clonotypes hold around 1.9% of the sample.

The sample holds a few counts of this clone. Its target antigen remains unknown. Base quality data are lacking; no much larger clone is found one base away. In total, approximately 700 healthy bone marrow donors made up the cohort. All cohort members were sampled while nominally healthy, although unrecorded immune exposures were likely present. The donor tested CMV seronegative and was one of the 352 seronegative cohort members. Every donor gave a peripheral blood sample, and the peripheral blood mononuclear cells from that sample were used for TCR beta sequencing. Genomic DNA was extracted from the blood cell samples with the Qiagen DNeasy Blood Extraction Kit. CDR1 LNHDA and CDR2 SQIVND were looked up in the germline V gene (reference sequence). Reading from cysteine to phenylalanine, the CDR3 counts 13 amino acids. Only CDR3 DNA is held: 39 bases, read in frame from base 1. Trimming removed 7 bases from V and 3 bases from J, leaving 10 bases between the germline ends.

The chain is assembled from TRBV19 and TRBJ1-5, and the D gene may be TRBD1, 5 bases matching. Sequencing used PBMCs. The clonotype was recovered from a woman aged 30 to 39 in good health and CMV-seronegative. The CDR3 is CASKGQPNQPQHF. The nucleotide sequence is given as TGTGCCAGTAAGGGGCAGCCCAATCAGCCCCAGCATTTT.